Following are 14 T cell receptor beta chains from one sample sequenced in a study of blood T cells in healthy people across ages. The use of a sample-barcoded 5' primer and a J-beta primer mix characterized a second PCR of 7 to 11 cycles. Via MiXCR, TCRdb re-called the 5' RACE reads, giving one row per CDR3 protein. The sample holds about 590,000 distinct CDR3 sequences, roughly 30% seen once. Sequencing was performed on blood. These receptor sequences come from a woman older than 75 in good health.

This clonotype has more than one count but fewer than ten. J is TRBJ2-3 and V is TRBV18; D not certain. The germline V and J ends were trimmed by 3 bases and 0 bases, with 19 bases remaining between them. The CDR3 totals 18 residues. Germline V gene sequence: CDR1 KGHSH, CDR2 LQKENI. CDR3 nucleotides: TGTGCCAGCTCACCGAGGTCCCCTTGGGGTGGGAGCACAGATACGCAGTATTTT. It specifies CASSPRSPWGGSTDTQYF.

This clonotype was observed a handful of times. This chain uses TRBV5-1 with TRBJ1-6; unclear D gene. Trimming took off 2 bases at V and 6 bases at J, with 6 bases between the two ends. The CDR3 covers 13 residues. The V gene's germline CDR1 is SGHRS and CDR2 YFSETQ. In nucleotides, the CDR3 is TGCGCCAGCAGCTTCCAGGCTAATTCACCCCTCCACTTT. Protein product: CASSFQANSPLHF.

Notes on this clonotype: Possible read error: a much larger clone is one base away. This chain uses TRBV4-1 with TRBJ2-1; no clear D gene. The V gene lost 4 bases and the J gene lost 4 bases, with 17 bases spanning the gap. The CDR3 covers 16 residues. Germline V gene sequence: CDR1 MGHRA, CDR2 YSYEKL. The chain's CDR3 is CASSPWPSAEYNEQFF. In DNA, the CDR3 is TGCGCCAGCAGCCCGTGGCCTTCGGCGGAATACAATGAGCAGTTCTTC.

A word on this clonotype: It is likely a read error, because the conserved phenylalanine at the end of the CDR3 is missing. It is unclear where the CDR3 begins or ends on the DNA, so no DNA is shown, and the CDR3 is as TCRdb lists it. This rearrangement joins TRBV18 to TRBJ1-2; the D call TRBD1 from the table was never checked on the DNA. The CDR3 is 16 amino acids in total, end residues counted. Per the germline V gene, CDR1 is KGHSH and CDR2 is LQKENI. CDR3 region: CVSSPTKGIANYGYTC.

The rearrangement uses TRBV6-1 and TRBJ2-2, with 12 positions matching TRBD1. The germline gives CDR1 MNHNS, CDR2 SASEGT. V dropped 4 bases and J dropped 0; count of bases not matched to a gene: 12. This CDR3 is built from 20 residues. The CDR3 nucleotides read TGTGCCAGCAGTGGCGGCGTCTCGGGACAGGGGGCCCCGAACACCGGGGAGCTGTTTTTT. Translating gives CASSGGVSGQGAPNTGELFF.

V gene TRBV10-3 combines with J gene TRBJ2-5; 14 bases are shared with TRBD2. The CDR3 has 16 residues. The J segment lost 1 base and the V segment lost 10 bases, leaving 8 bases of the junction unmatched. Germline lookup yields CDR1 ENHRY and CDR2 SYGVKD. Here the CDR3 reads CASTGTSGGPQETQYF. The CDR3 DNA sequence: TGTGCCAGTACCGGGACTAGCGGGGGCCCCCAAGAGACCCAGTACTTC.

Many counts were recorded for this clonotype. This chain uses TRBV20-1 with TRBJ1-1; possibly TRBD1 for D (5 bases). Germline V gene sequence: CDR1 DFQATT, CDR2 SNEGSKA (reference sequence). V dropped 0 bases and J dropped 1 base, with 12 bases sitting between them. The CDR3 consists of 15 residues. The DNA for the CDR3 is TGCAGTGCTAGAGATCTCAGGAGGGGGAACACTGAAGCTTTCTTT. Its protein product is CSARDLRRGNTEAFF.

This clonotype was counted between two and nine times. The CDR3 DNA follows: TGTGCCAGTAGGCAGGATTTCAGAGGCTACACCTTC. Translating it yields CASRQDFRGYTF. This rearrangement joins TRBV2 to TRBJ1-2, with D hard to call. V was shortened by 9 bases and J by 8 bases, with 16 bases between the two germline ends. The CDR3 contains 12 residues. Germline assignment: CDR1 SNHLY and CDR2 FYNNEI.

This clonotype occurred many times. The CDR3 reads CASRDRGASYNEQFF. The CDR3 nucleotides are TGTGCCAGTAGGGATCGGGGGGCGTCCTACAATGAGCAGTTCTTC. V usage is TRBV19 and J usage is TRBJ2-1, with D possibly matching TRBD2 (7 bases). Germline V lookup: CDR1 LNHDA, CDR2 SQIVND (reference sequence). The CDR3 spans 15 residues. V was cut by 6 bases and J by 1 base, with 13 bases left in between.

With respect to this clonotype: This may be a read error, as it is one base from a much larger clone. The CDR3 loop is CASSLTDRARQPRHF. The CDR3 DNA sequence: TGTGCCAGCAGCCTCACAGACAGGGCCCGTCAGCCCCGGCATTTT. The chain employs TRBV9 and TRBJ1-5, with 7 positions matching TRBD1. The CDR3 loop spans 15 amino acids. CDR1 and CDR2 from the germline V gene are SGDLS and YYNGEE.

The V and J genes are TRBV5-1 and TRBJ2-1, with D possibly matching TRBD1 (6 bases). Germline V gene lookup returns CDR1 SGHRS and CDR2 YFSETQ. Trimming cost V 2 bases and J 8 bases, with 11 bases left between them. The CDR3 length is 13 residues. The CDR3 reads CASSLTGTYEQFF. CDR3 coding DNA: TGCGCCAGCAGCTTAACCGGGACATATGAGCAGTTCTTC.

To note about this clonotype: At one end the junction does not follow the germline gene, possibly because of a read error. This sequence joins TRBV6-2 or TRBV6-3 and TRBJ2-7, with a possible D match to TRBD1 (6 bases). The CDR3 is 11 amino acids. Germline V gene lookup returns CDR1 MNHEY and CDR2 SVGEGT. CDR3 protein: CASSLEGDKEF. The CDR3, as DNA: TGTGCCAGCAGTCTCGAGGGGGACAAAGAATTC.

The rearrangement uses TRBV4-1 and TRBJ2-2; D is unclear. V gave up 0 bases and J gave up 7 bases, with 12 bases separating them. The CDR3 spans 15 residues. Germline CDR1 reads MGHRA; CDR2 reads YSYEKL. The CDR3 DNA reads as TGCGCCAGCAGCCAAGATCGCCGGGCTCGCGGGGAGCTGTTTTTT. It yields the protein CASSQDRRARGELFF.

The J gene is TRBJ2-1, the V gene TRBV12-3 or TRBV12-4, with 8 bases lining up with TRBD1. Gene TRBJ2-7 matches the end of the DNA better, so the J call may be wrong. The CDR3 runs 18 residues. The CDR3 reads CASSLRSGGASSYNEQYF. The CDR3 DNA reads as TGTGCCAGCAGTTTAAGGTCAGGGGGCGCAAGCTCCTACAATGAGCAGTACTTC.